Below, 20 T cell receptor beta chains from the same sample are listed, as sequenced in a study of blood T cell repertoires in COVID-19. Method: immunoSEQ multiplex PCR; TCRdb's copy keeps in-frame clones and lacks some. The sample holds 250,000 to 400,000 clones, around 90% seen once. Sequencing was performed on peripheral blood. The origin of the receptors is a man aged 45-60 years with active or convalescent COVID-19.

The chain joins TRBV28 to TRBJ1-6; 9 nucleotides agree with TRBD1. Trimming took 6 bases from V and 8 from J; bases not matched to a gene: 11. This CDR3 is built from 16 residues. Germline CDR1 and CDR2: MDHEN and SYDVKM. CDR3: CASRDSGTGSDSPLHF. As DNA, the CDR3 is TGTGCCAGCAGAGACTCCGGGACAGGGAGCGATTCACCCCTCCACTTT.

The J gene is TRBJ2-4, the V gene TRBV10-3; 9 bases map to TRBD2. CDR1 is ENHRY, CDR2 SYGVKD, per germline. CDR3 length equals 12 residues. V gave up 8 bases and J gave up 8 bases; unmatched junction bases: 4. CDR3 region: CAIGGGADIQYF. Written as DNA, the CDR3 is TGTGCCATCGGCGGGGGGGCAGACATTCAGTACTTC.

The chain combines TRBV10-3 with TRBJ1-5; the match to TRBD1 covers 8 bases. Germline V gives CDR1 ENHRY, CDR2 SYGVKD. The CDR3 loop spans 15 amino acids. The V segment lost 0 bases and the J segment 6 bases; nucleotides outside the gene matches: 4. This chain's CDR3 is CAISESQGAAQPQHF. CDR3 sequence (DNA): TGTGCCATCAGTGAGTCCCAGGGGGCGGCTCAGCCCCAGCATTTT.

This clone came up once. At one boundary the junction diverges from the germline segment, which might be a read error. V usage is TRBV6-1 and J usage is TRBJ1-5; D unclear. The CDR3 extends over 17 amino acids. Germline V gene data show CDR1 as MNHNS and CDR2 as SASEGT. CDR3 region: CASSEGMILRGNQPQHF. CDR3 nucleotides: TGTGCCAGCAGCGAAGGTATGATTTTACGGGGCAATCAGCCCCAGCATTTT.

The chain couples TRBV19 to TRBJ2-7; 13 bases are a match to TRBD2. The CDR3 length is 17 residues. Germline V gene sequence: CDR1 LNHDA, CDR2 SQIVND (reference sequence). Germline trimming cut 4 bases from V and 0 bases from J; bases unmatched to any gene: 6. The CDR3 sequence: CASSKGLAGTSSYEQYF. CDR3 coding DNA: TGTGCCAGTAGTAAGGGACTAGCGGGGACGAGCTCCTACGAGCAGTACTTC.

As for this clone: Other nucleotide sequences in the sample specify the same CDR3. The rearrangement uses TRBV9 and TRBJ1-1; D is uncertain. The CDR3 is 13 residues long. In germline, CDR1 is SGDLS, CDR2 YYNGEE. V shed 2 bases and J shed 1 base, with 6 bases lying between them. CDR3 loop: CASSVAGNTEAFF. CDR3 DNA: TGTGCCAGCAGCGTGGCGGGGAACACTGAAGCTTTCTTT. Full variable domain (missing parts from reference TRBV9 and TRBJ1-1): DSGVTQTPKHLITATGQRVTLRCSPRSGDLSVYWYQQSLDQGLQFLIQYYNGEERAKGNILERFSAQQFPDLHSELNLSSLELGDSALYFCASSVAGNTEAFFGQGTRLTVV.

The gene calls are TRBV5-1 and TRBJ1-1, with TRBD1 matching 9 bases. This CDR3 comprises 15 residues. Germline V lookup: CDR1 SGHRS, CDR2 YFSETQ. V was pared by 2 bases and J by 4 bases, with 6 bases of the junction left unmatched. The CDR3 is CASSFRTGDGTEAFF. In DNA, the CDR3 is TGCGCCAGCAGCTTCCGGACAGGGGATGGCACTGAAGCTTTCTTT. Using reference TRBV5-1 and TRBJ1-1 for the parts outside the CDR3, the full variable domain is KAGVTQTPRYLIKTRGQQVTLSCSPISGHRSVSWYQQTPGQGLQFLFEYFSETQRNKGNFPGRFSGRQFSNSRSEMNVSTLELGDSALYLCASSFRTGDGTEAFFGQGTRLTVV.

The CDR3 DNA is TGTGCCATCAGTGAGGGACAGGAGAGCTCCTACGAGCAGTACTTC. Amino acid sequence: CAISEGQESSYEQYF. This chain connects TRBV10-3 to TRBJ2-7; 7 bases map to TRBD1. CDR1 is ENHRY, CDR2 SYGVKD, per germline. J gave up 0 bases and V 2 bases, and 4 bases lay outside the gene matches. CDR3 length: 15 amino acids.

The V call is TRBV7-8, the J call TRBJ2-6, with a tentative D call TRBD1 (5 bases). From germline, CDR1 is SGHVS and CDR2 FQNEAQ. The CDR3 runs to 17 residues. Trimming left V 5 bases short and J 0 bases short, with 14 bases between. The CDR3 coding sequence is TGTGCCAGCAGCGCCCCCGACAGTGACTCTGGGGCCAACGTCCTGACTTTC. This translates into CASSAPDSDSGANVLTF.

This sequence joins TRBV5-1 and TRBJ2-5; D perhaps matches TRBD2 (6 bases). V lost 5 bases to trimming and J lost 2 bases, with 10 bases between them. This CDR3 comprises 13 residues. Germline CDR1 is SGHRS and CDR2 is YFSETQ. The CDR3 is CASRRDLQETQYF. In DNA form, the CDR3 reads TGCGCCAGCAGGCGGGACCTACAAGAGACCCAGTACTTC.

This chain links TRBV5-1 with TRBJ2-6; 12 bases agree with TRBD1. The CDR3 spans 17 residues. V trimming: 4 bases; J trimming: 2 bases; junction bases outside the gene matches: 4. Per germline, CDR1 SGHRS and CDR2 YFSETQ. CDR3 bases: TGCGCCAGCAGCATGGGACAGGGGGCAGCTGGGGCCAACGTCCTGACTTTC. It encodes CASSMGQGAAGANVLTF.

CDR3 residues: CASSQGAGTRNYEQYF. Here the CDR3 DNA reads TGCGCCAGCAGCCAAGGGGCCGGGACAAGAAACTACGAGCAGTACTTC. The V call is TRBV4-1, the J call TRBJ2-7, with a tentative D call TRBD1 (6 bases). Germline V lookup: CDR1 MGHRA, CDR2 YSYEKL. The CDR3 extends over 16 amino acids. V was shortened by 1 base and J by 3 bases, with 16 bases between the two germline ends.

The CDR3: CAWSTGNNQPQHF. The CDR3 region has the DNA TGTGCCTGGAGTACGGGGAACAATCAGCCCCAGCATTTT. The J gene is TRBJ1-5, the V gene TRBV30; D remains unclear. The germline V gene encodes CDR1 GTSNPN and CDR2 SVGIG (reference sequence). V lost 2 bases and J lost 3, with 8 bases in between. The CDR3 sequence is 13 residues long.

The chain combines TRBV7-9 with TRBJ2-2, with 9 bases matching TRBD1. After removal of 6 bases from V and 3 bases from J, the junction contained 11 bases not matched to a gene. The CDR3 is 17 residues long. The germline gives CDR1 SEHNR, CDR2 FQNEAQ (reference sequence). The CDR3 sequence: CASRSDRGRTYTGELFF. CDR3 sequence (DNA): TGTGCCAGCAGATCGGACAGGGGACGAACCTACACCGGGGAGCTGTTTTTT. The whole variable domain, remainder taken from reference TRBV7-9 and TRBJ2-2, is DTGVSQNPRHKITKRGQNVTFRCDPISEHNRLYWYRQTLGQGPEFLTYFQNEAQLEKSRLLSDRFSAERPKGSFSTLEIQRTEQGDSAMYLCASRSDRGRTYTGELFFGEGSRLTVL.

The chain couples TRBV11-3 to TRBJ2-5; a weak D match, TRBD1 (6 bases). The V gene's germline CDR1 is SGHNT and CDR2 YENEEA. This CDR3 has 15 amino acids. V dropped 4 bases and J dropped 4 bases, with 16 bases sitting between them. CDR3: CASSSTPGVGETQYF. The CDR3 DNA sequence: TGTGCCAGCAGCTCGACCCCAGGGGTTGGAGAGACCCAGTACTTC.

This chain uses TRBV6-6 with TRBJ1-1; the match to TRBD1 covers 7 bases. The CDR3 loop spans 13 amino acids. Germline V gene sequence: CDR1 MNHNY, CDR2 SVGAGI (reference sequence). After removal of 6 bases from V and 3 bases from J, the junction contained 4 bases not matched to a gene. The CDR3 DNA reads TGTGCCAGCAGGCACAGGGGAGACACTGAAGCTTTCTTT. This gives the protein CASRHRGDTEAFF.

This clone was seen a single time. This sequence joins TRBV28 and TRBJ1-2; the match to TRBD1 covers 7 bases. This CDR3 has 13 amino acids. From germline, CDR1 is MDHEN and CDR2 SYDVKM. J lost 1 base, V lost 8 bases, and 4 bases had no gene match. Here the CDR3 reads CASRDSFNYGYTF. In DNA, the CDR3 is TGTGCCAGCCGGGACAGCTTTAACTATGGCTACACCTTC.

The chain employs TRBV9 and TRBJ1-1; TRBD1 matches 8 bases. Germline trimming cut 3 bases from V and 11 bases from J; bases unmatched to any gene: 9. The length of the CDR3 is 13 residues. Germline lookup yields CDR1 SGDLS and CDR2 YYNGEE. The CDR3: CASSGVSGQEAFF. DNA for the CDR3: TGTGCCAGCAGCGGTGTTTCGGGACAGGAGGCTTTCTTT.

The chain is built from TRBV30 and TRBJ1-4; D uncertain. The germline V and J ends were trimmed by 2 bases and 8 bases, with 9 bases remaining between them. This CDR3 is built from 12 residues. Germline V lookup: CDR1 GTSNPN, CDR2 SVGIG (reference sequence). This CDR3 reads CAWSTSGEKLFF. For the CDR3, the DNA is TGTGCCTGGAGTACGTCGGGGGAAAAACTGTTTTTT. Based on the CDR3 plus reference TRBV30 and TRBJ1-4, the full variable domain is SQTIHQWPATLVQPVGSPLSLECTVEGTSNPNLYWYRQAAGRGLQLLFYSVGIGQISSEVPQNLSASRPQDRQFILSSKKLLLSDSGFYLCAWSTSGEKLFFGSGTQLSVL.

The genes are TRBV5-1 and TRBJ2-1, with 12 positions matching TRBD1. Germline CDR1 and CDR2: SGHRS and YFSETQ. CDR3 length equals 17 residues. J gave up 3 bases and V 4 bases, and 8 bases lay outside the gene matches. CDR3 region: CASSPGTGGLVYNEQFF. DNA for the CDR3: TGCGCCAGCAGCCCCGGGACAGGGGGCTTGGTCTACAATGAGCAGTTCTTC.